A single sample gave rise to the 21 T cell receptor beta chains below, sequenced in a study of T cell repertoires in cytomegalovirus infection. TCRdb analysed the reads with MiXCR anew, one entry per CDR3 protein. The sample has approximately 400,000 distinct CDR3 sequences; roughly 30% are singletons. The sequencing input was PBMCs. The receptors were sampled from a human donor in good health (CMV status not recorded). Some clones in this sample may be carry-over from other donors' samples.

This clonotype was counted a few times. The chain recombines TRBV20-1 with TRBJ2-2; 9 bases map to TRBD1. The CDR3 loop spans 14 amino acids. The trim removed 5 bases at V and 6 bases at J, leaving 7 bases unmatched. Germline CDR1 DFQATT, CDR2 SNEGSKA (reference sequence). The CDR3 is CSAPPGQGSGELFF. CDR3 coding DNA: TGCAGTGCTCCTCCGGGACAGGGTTCCGGGGAGCTGTTTTTT.

V and J are TRBV6-2 or TRBV6-3 and TRBJ2-7, with 8 bases identical to TRBD2. Trimming took 6 bases from V and 5 from J; bases not matched to a gene: 12. There are 15 residues in the CDR3. In germline, CDR1 is MNHEY, CDR2 SVGEGT. The CDR3 sequence: CASRPSGGPRDEQYF. The CDR3, as DNA: TGTGCCAGCAGACCTTCGGGGGGGCCCAGGGACGAGCAGTACTTC.

This chain joins TRBV6-2 or TRBV6-3 and TRBJ2-2; tentative D call: TRBD1 (6 bases). The CDR3 length is 12 residues. Germline V CDR1 and CDR2: MNHEY, SVGEGT. V dropped 6 bases and J dropped 6 bases, with 8 bases sitting between them. The CDR3, as DNA: TGTGCCAGCAGAACAGGGCCCGGGGAGCTGTTTTTT. This translates into CASRTGPGELFF.

This clonotype turned up a few times. The junction departs from germline at one end; a sequencing error may be responsible. V usage is TRBV28 and J usage is TRBJ1-1; D may be TRBD1 (5 bases). Germline V lookup: CDR1 MDHEN, CDR2 SYDVKM. This CDR3 region has 13 residues. CDR3 nucleotide sequence: TGTGCCAGCAGTGTCAGGGTGAAAACTGAAGCTTTCTTT. This encodes CASSVRVKTEAFF.

This clonotype was observed at least ten times. V gene TRBV7-2 combines with J gene TRBJ1-5, with D perhaps matching TRBD1 (5 bases). The CDR3 sequence is 16 residues long. CDR1 SGHTA and CDR2 FQGNSA come from the germline V gene. The V and J ends lost 4 bases and 0 bases respectively, with 13 bases between them. CDR3 DNA: TGTGCCAGCAGCTGGGGCGAGAGTTATAGCAATCAGCCCCAGCATTTT. It encodes CASSWGESYSNQPQHF.

The rearrangement links TRBV4-3 to TRBJ2-2; D gene uncertain. The germline CDR1 and CDR2 sequences are LGHNA and YSLEER. The V and J ends lost 0 bases and 11 bases respectively, with 13 bases between them. CDR3 length equals 14 residues. This CDR3 reads CASSQEFTTRELFF. CDR3 coding DNA: TGCGCCAGCAGCCAAGAATTTACCACCCGTGAGCTGTTTTTT.

The chain is built from TRBV6-4 and TRBJ2-1; D is perhaps TRBD2 (6 bases). CDR3 length: 15 residues. V lost 6 bases and J 2 bases, leaving 14 bases between the germline ends. Germline CDR1 and CDR2: MRHNA and SNTAGT. DNA for the CDR3: TGTGCCAGCAGCAAAAATAGCGGACCCTACAATGAGCAGTTCTTC. Translating gives CASSKNSGPYNEQFF.

This clonotype was detected ten times or more. The CDR3 loop is CASSHERTRRTDTQYF. CDR3 coding DNA: TGTGCCAGCAGCCACGAACGGACTAGACGCACAGATACGCAGTATTTT. The chain links TRBV7-2 to TRBJ2-3; 7 nucleotides agree with TRBD2. Losses at the gene ends were 5 bases for V and 1 base for J; bases not matched to a gene: 9. This CDR3 has 16 residues. CDR1 SGHTA and CDR2 FQGNSA come from the germline V gene.

V usage is TRBV7-6 and J usage is TRBJ1-2, with D possibly being TRBD1 (6 bases). Germline CDR1 is SGHVS and CDR2 is FNYEAQ. This CDR3 is 13 amino acids long. V was shortened by 3 bases and J by 3 bases, with 8 bases between the two germline ends. The CDR3: CASSLPGDYGYTF. Here the CDR3 DNA reads TGTGCCAGCAGCTTGCCAGGGGACTATGGCTACACCTTC.

This clonotype was counted only a few times. V and J are TRBV28 and TRBJ2-3, with TRBD2 matching over 11 bases. This CDR3 is built from 14 residues. CDR1 is MDHEN, CDR2 SYDVKM, per germline. V lost 8 bases, J lost 0 bases, and 1 base stayed unmatched. The CDR3 protein is CASGTSGSTDTQYF. The CDR3 nucleotides are TGTGCCAGCGGGACTAGCGGTAGCACAGATACGCAGTATTTT.

The J gene is TRBJ1-1, the V gene TRBV5-4; a possible D gene is TRBD1 (5 bases). The germline V gene has CDR1 SGHNT and CDR2 YYREEE (reference sequence). This CDR3 has 13 amino acids. Between the trimmed V and J ends, which lost 9 bases and 7 bases, there was a span of 19 bases. The CDR3 sequence: CATEVLQGNEAFF. Here the CDR3 DNA reads TGTGCCACCGAGGTCCTTCAGGGCAATGAAGCTTTCTTT.

V is TRBV10-3 and J is TRBJ1-1; 8 bases line up with TRBD1. Per the germline V gene, CDR1 is ENHRY and CDR2 is SYGVKD. The CDR3 covers 14 residues. V shed 7 bases, J shed 5 bases, and the junction held 9 bases outside the gene matches. Here the CDR3 reads CAITHGQGRTEAFF. CDR3 coding DNA: TGTGCCATCACCCACGGACAGGGTCGAACTGAAGCTTTCTTT.

The chain links TRBV27 to TRBJ2-3; 7 bases align to TRBD2. The ends lost 2 bases at V and 3 bases at J; junction bases unmatched: 5. Germline CDR1 is MNHEY and CDR2 is SMNVEV (reference sequence). This CDR3 region has 15 residues. The CDR3, as DNA: TGTGCCAGCAGTTTAGCGGGGGACGAGACAGATACGCAGTATTTT. Translating it yields CASSLAGDETDTQYF.

V usage is TRBV20-1 and J usage is TRBJ2-7; D is unclear. Trimming took 0 bases from V and 0 from J, leaving 6 bases between them. Germline CDR1 and CDR2: DFQATT and SNEGSKA (reference sequence). This CDR3 has 13 amino acids. CDR3 nucleotide sequence: TGCAGTGCTAGAGATATGAGCTCCTACGAGCAGTACTTC. It translates to CSARDMSSYEQYF.

This clonotype was seen at least ten times. CDR3 sequence reads: CASSSTGTLKGETQYF. Here the CDR3 DNA reads TGTGCCAGCAGCTCGACCGGGACTTTAAAGGGAGAGACCCAGTACTTC. This chain links TRBV7-9 with TRBJ2-5; D is perhaps TRBD2 (6 bases). V lost 4 bases and J 4 bases, leaving 19 bases between the germline ends. The V gene's germline CDR1 is SEHNR and CDR2 FQNEAQ (reference sequence). This CDR3 region has 16 residues.

This clonotype was detected only once. The rearrangement joins TRBV19 to TRBJ2-1; 12 nucleotides agree with TRBD2. The CDR3 has 17 residues. CDR1 and CDR2 (germline): LNHDA, SQIVND (reference sequence). The J segment lost 7 bases and the V segment lost 2 bases, leaving 9 bases of the junction unmatched. CDR3 DNA: TGTGCCAGTAGTATAAGTAGTCTAGCGGGGGGGCGTAATGAGCAGTTCTTC. This translates into CASSISSLAGGRNEQFF.

The chain links TRBV4-1 to TRBJ2-1, with 11 positions matching TRBD2. CDR3 size: 19 residues. Germline CDR1 and CDR2: MGHRA and YSYEKL. V gave up 0 bases and J gave up 0 bases; unmatched junction bases: 7. The CDR3 protein is CASSQDASGGSSSYNEQFF. CDR3 DNA: TGCGCCAGCAGCCAAGATGCTAGCGGGGGGTCGAGCTCCTACAATGAGCAGTTCTTC.

This sequence joins TRBV5-5 and TRBJ1-1; D ambiguous. Per the germline V gene, CDR1 is SGHKS and CDR2 is YYEKEE (reference sequence). The CDR3 spans 12 residues. V lost 4 bases and J 4 bases, leaving 8 bases between the germline ends. The CDR3 coding sequence is TGTGCCAGCAGCCCCCTGAGCACTGAAGCTTTCTTT. The encoded protein is CASSPLSTEAFF. Combining the CDR3 with reference TRBV5-5 and TRBJ1-1 gives the whole variable domain DAGVTQSPTHLIKTRGQQVTLRCSPISGHKSVSWYQQVLGQGPQFIFQYYEKEERGRGNFPDRFSARQFPNYSSELNVNALLLGDSALYLCASSPLSTEAFFGQGTRLTVV.

As concerns this clonotype: A junction end diverges from the germline sequence, so it may reflect a read error. The chain recombines TRBV18 with TRBJ1-1; D unresolved. Germline CDR1 is KGHSH and CDR2 is LQKENI. This CDR3 has 13 residues. The CDR3 coding sequence is TGTGCCAGCTCACCCGGACTGAACACTGAAGCTTTATTT. This encodes CASSPGLNTEALF. The variable domain in full, with the rest retrieved from reference TRBV18 and TRBJ1-1, is NAGVMQNPRHLVRRRGQEARLRCSPMKGHSHVYWYRQLPEEGLKFMVYLQKENIIDESGMPKERFSAEFPKEGPSILRIQQVVRGDSAAYFCASSPGLNTEALFGQGTRLTVV.

This clonotype was seen only a few times. The genes are TRBV4-1 and TRBJ2-5; weak D call: TRBD1 (5 bases). V lost 0 bases to trimming and J lost 5 bases, with 16 bases between them. This CDR3 is built from 16 residues. CDR1 is MGHRA, CDR2 YSYEKL, per germline. CDR3 residues: CASSQEAGIVSETQYF. The CDR3 nucleotides are TGCGCCAGCAGCCAAGAGGCAGGGATAGTCTCCGAGACCCAGTACTTC.

There are many counts of this clonotype. The chain carries TRBV19 and TRBJ1-1, with D tentatively TRBD1 (5 bases). The V end lost 3 bases, the J end lost 1 base, and 6 bases lay between the germline ends. The germline V gene has CDR1 LNHDA and CDR2 SQIVND (reference sequence). CDR3 length: 13 residues. Here the CDR3 DNA reads TGTGCCAGTAGTATGGGACCGAACACTGAAGCTTTCTTT. Amino acids: CASSMGPNTEAFF.